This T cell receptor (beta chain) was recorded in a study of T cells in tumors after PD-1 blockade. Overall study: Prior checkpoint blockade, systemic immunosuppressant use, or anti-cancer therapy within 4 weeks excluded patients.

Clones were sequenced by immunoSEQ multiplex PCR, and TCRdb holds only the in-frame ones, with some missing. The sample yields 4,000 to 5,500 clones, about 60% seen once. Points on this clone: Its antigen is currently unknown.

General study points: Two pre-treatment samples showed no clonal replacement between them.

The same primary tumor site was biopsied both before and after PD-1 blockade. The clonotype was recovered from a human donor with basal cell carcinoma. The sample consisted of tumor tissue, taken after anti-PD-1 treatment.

CDR3 in amino acids: CASSHTGANNEQFF. The CDR3, as DNA: TGTGCCAGCAGCCATACCGGGGCGAACAATGAGCAGTTCTTC. The chain joins TRBV7-3 to TRBJ2-1; possibly TRBD1 or TRBD2 for D (5 bases each). Germline CDR1 SGHTA, CDR2 FQGTGA. Trimming cost V 5 bases and J 5 bases, with 13 bases left between them. The CDR3 is made up of 14 amino acids.